This T cell receptor beta chain was sequenced for a study of blood T cell repertoires in COVID-19. In the study overall: PBMCs, B-cell-depleted T cells, or T cells were the source of the cDNA or gDNA that made up the material.

Patients in Seattle were enrolled during active infection, then followed longitudinally. Original methodology: Reference gene primer amplification in the assay estimated nucleated cell counts. Generated by immunoSEQ multiplex PCR, the TCRdb table keeps only in-frame clones and is missing some. The DNA gave D and trimming, while V, J and clone size come from that table. The repertoire holds roughly 200,000 clones, with 65% to 85% as singletons. Sequencing was carried out using peripheral blood. This TCR was recovered from a woman in her forties with COVID-19, enrolled during active disease.

CDR3 sequence: CASSATRSTDTQYF. CDR3 bases: TGCGCCAGCAGTGCAACCAGAAGCACAGATACGCAGTATTTT. The chain links TRBV10-1 to TRBJ2-3, with D uncertain. Trimming stripped 4 bases from V and 0 bases from J, with 8 bases between. Germline lookup yields CDR1 WNHNN and CDR2 SYGVQD (reference sequence). CDR3 length: 14 amino acids.